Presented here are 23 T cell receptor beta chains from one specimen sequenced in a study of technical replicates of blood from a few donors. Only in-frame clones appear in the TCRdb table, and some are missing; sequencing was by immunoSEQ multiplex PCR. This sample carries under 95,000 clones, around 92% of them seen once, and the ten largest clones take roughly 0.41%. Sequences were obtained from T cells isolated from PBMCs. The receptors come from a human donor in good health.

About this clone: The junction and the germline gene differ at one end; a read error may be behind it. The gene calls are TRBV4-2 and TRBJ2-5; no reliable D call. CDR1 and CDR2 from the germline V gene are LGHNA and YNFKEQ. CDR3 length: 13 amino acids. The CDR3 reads CASSLRLKEIQYF. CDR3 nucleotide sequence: TGTGCCAGCAGCCTTAGACTTAAAGAGATCCAGTACTTC.

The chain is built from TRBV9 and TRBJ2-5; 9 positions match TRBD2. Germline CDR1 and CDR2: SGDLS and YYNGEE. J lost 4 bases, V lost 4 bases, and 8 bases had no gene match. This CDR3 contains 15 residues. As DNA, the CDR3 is TGTGCCAGCAGCCCCCTGGCGGGAGGGGTAGAGACCCAGTACTTC. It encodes CASSPLAGGVETQYF.

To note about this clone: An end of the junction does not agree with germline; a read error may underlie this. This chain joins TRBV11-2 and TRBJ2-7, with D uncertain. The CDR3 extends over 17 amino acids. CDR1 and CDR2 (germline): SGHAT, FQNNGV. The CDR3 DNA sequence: TGTGCCAGCAGTTTAGGGCTCTTTGGCGGATACGGCTACGCGCAGTACTTC. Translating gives CASSLGLFGGYGYAQYF.

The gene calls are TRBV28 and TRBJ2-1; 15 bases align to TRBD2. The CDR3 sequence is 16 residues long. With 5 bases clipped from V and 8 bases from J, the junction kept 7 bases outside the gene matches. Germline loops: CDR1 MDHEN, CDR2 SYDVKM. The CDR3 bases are TGTGCCAGCAGTGGAGGACTAGCGGGAGGGTTCGATGAGCAGTTCTTC. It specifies CASSGGLAGGFDEQFF.

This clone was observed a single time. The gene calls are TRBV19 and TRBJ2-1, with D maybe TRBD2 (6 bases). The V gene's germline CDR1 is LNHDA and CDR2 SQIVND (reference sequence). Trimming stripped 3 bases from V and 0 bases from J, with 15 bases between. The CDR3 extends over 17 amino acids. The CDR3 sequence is CASSIPGRVSSYNEQFF. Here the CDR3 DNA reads TGTGCCAGTAGTATTCCCGGGAGAGTGAGCTCCTACAATGAGCAGTTCTTC.

In DNA, the CDR3 is TGTGCCAGCAGCGTGGGACAGGGGTACAATGAGCAGTTCTTC. Amino acid sequence: CASSVGQGYNEQFF. V usage is TRBV7-9 and J usage is TRBJ2-1, with 10 bases identical to TRBD1. CDR1 is SEHNR, CDR2 FQNEAQ, per germline (reference sequence). The V gene end was trimmed by 5 bases and the J gene end by 4 bases; junction bases not matched to a gene: 2. The CDR3 loop spans 14 amino acids.

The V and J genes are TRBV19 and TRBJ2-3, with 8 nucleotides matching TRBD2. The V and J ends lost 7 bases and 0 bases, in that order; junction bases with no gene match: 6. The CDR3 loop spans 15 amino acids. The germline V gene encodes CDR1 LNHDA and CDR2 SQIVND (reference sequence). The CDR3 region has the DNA TGTGCCAGTAACCTACTAGCGGAGAGCACAGATACGCAGTATTTT. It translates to CASNLLAESTDTQYF. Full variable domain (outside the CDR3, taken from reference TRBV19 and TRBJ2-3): DGGITQSPKYLFRKEGQNVTLSCEQNLNHDAMYWYRQDPGQGLRLIYYSQIVNDFQKGDIAEGYSVSREKKESFPLTVTSAQKNPTAFYLCASNLLAESTDTQYFGPGTRLTVL.

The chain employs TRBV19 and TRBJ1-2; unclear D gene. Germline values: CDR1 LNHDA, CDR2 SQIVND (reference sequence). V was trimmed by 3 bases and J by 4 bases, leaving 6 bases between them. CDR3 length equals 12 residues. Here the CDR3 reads CASSICAYGYTF. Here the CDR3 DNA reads TGTGCCAGTAGTATTTGCGCCTATGGCTACACCTTC.

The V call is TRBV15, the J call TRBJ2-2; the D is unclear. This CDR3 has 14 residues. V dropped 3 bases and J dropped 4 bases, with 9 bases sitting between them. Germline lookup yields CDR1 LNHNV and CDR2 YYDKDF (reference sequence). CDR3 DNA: TGTGCCACCAGCAGTCCCCGAGGCACCGGGGAGCTGTTTTTT. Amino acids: CATSSPRGTGELFF.

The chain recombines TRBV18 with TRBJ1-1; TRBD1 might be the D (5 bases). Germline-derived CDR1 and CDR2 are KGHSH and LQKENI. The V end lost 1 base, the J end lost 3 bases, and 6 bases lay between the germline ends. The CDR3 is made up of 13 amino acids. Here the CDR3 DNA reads TGTGCCAGCTCACCACGGGGGGACACTGAAGCTTTCTTT. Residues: CASSPRGDTEAFF.

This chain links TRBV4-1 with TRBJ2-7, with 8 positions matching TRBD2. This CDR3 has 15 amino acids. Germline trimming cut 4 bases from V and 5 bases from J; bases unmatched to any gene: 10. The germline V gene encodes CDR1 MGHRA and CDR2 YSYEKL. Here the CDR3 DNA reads TGCGCCAGCAGCCTAGCTACTAGCGGCGTCGACGAGCAGTACTTC. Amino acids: CASSLATSGVDEQYF.

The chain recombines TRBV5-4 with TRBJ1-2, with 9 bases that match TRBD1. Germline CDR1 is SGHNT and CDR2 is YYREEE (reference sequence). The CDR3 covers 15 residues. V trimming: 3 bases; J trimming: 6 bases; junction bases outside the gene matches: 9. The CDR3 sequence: CASSSPGTGKHGYTF. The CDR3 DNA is TGTGCCAGCAGCTCTCCGGGGACAGGGAAACATGGCTACACCTTC.

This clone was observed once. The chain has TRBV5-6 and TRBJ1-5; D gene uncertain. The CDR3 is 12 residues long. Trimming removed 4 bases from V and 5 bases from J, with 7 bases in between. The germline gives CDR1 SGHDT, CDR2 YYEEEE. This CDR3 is CASSSTDQPQHF. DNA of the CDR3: TGTGCCAGCAGCAGTACAGATCAGCCCCAGCATTTT. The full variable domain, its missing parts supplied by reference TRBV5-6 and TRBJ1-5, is DAGVTQSPTHLIKTRGQQVTLRCSPKSGHDTVSWYQQALGQGPQFIFQYYEEEERQRGNFPDRFSGHQFPNYSSELNVNALLLGDSALYLCASSSTDQPQHFGDGTRLSIL.

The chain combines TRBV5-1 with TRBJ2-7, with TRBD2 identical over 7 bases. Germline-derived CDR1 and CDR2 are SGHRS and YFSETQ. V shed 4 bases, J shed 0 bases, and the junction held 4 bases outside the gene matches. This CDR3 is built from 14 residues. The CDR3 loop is CASSPRGNSYEQYF. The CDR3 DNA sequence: TGCGCCAGCAGCCCGCGGGGGAACTCCTACGAGCAGTACTTC. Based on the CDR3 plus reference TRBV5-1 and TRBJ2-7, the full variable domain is KAGVTQTPRYLIKTRGQQVTLSCSPISGHRSVSWYQQTPGQGLQFLFEYFSETQRNKGNFPGRFSGRQFSNSRSEMNVSTLELGDSALYLCASSPRGNSYEQYFGPGTRLTVT.

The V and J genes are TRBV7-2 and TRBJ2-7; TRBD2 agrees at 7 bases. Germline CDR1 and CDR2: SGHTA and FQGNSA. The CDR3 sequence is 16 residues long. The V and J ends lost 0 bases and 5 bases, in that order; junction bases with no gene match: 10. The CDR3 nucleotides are TGTGCCAGCAGCTTAGCTGTCGGCGGGAGAGGAAACGAGCAGTACTTC. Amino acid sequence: CASSLAVGGRGNEQYF.

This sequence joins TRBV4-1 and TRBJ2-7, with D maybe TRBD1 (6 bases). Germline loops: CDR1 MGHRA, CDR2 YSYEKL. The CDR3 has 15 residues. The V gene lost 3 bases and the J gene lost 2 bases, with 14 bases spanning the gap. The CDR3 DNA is TGCGCCAGCAGCCACTGGGGACACAAGGCCTACGAGCAGTACTTC. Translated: CASSHWGHKAYEQYF.

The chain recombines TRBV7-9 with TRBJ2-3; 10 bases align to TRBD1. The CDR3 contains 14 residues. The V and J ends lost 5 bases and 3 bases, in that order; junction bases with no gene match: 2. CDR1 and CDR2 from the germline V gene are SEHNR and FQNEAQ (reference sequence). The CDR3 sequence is CASSPGQGTDTQYF. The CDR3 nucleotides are TGTGCCAGCAGCCCGGGACAGGGGACAGATACGCAGTATTTT.

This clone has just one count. CDR3: CASSVTGGETQYF. Here the CDR3 DNA reads TGTGCCAGCAGCGTAACAGGGGGAGAGACCCAGTACTTC. This chain uses TRBV11-2 with TRBJ2-5; 8 bases are shared with TRBD1. Trimming took 5 bases from V and 4 from J; bases not matched to a gene: 3. Germline-derived CDR1 and CDR2 are SGHAT and FQNNGV. CDR3 length: 13 amino acids.

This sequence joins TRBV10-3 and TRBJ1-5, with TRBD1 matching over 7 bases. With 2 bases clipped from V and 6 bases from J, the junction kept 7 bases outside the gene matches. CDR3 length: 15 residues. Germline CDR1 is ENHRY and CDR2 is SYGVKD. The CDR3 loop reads CAISEPRQGGQPQHF. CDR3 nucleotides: TGTGCCATCAGTGAGCCCCGACAGGGCGGTCAGCCCCAGCATTTT.

CDR3 residues: CASSLRGQGYNEQFF. As DNA, the CDR3 is TGTGCCAGCAGTTTAAGGGGACAGGGTTACAATGAGCAGTTCTTC. The chain recombines TRBV28 with TRBJ2-1; 9 bases line up with TRBD1. Germline V gene sequence: CDR1 MDHEN, CDR2 SYDVKM. This CDR3 comprises 15 residues. V trimming: 2 bases; J trimming: 4 bases; junction bases outside the gene matches: 3.

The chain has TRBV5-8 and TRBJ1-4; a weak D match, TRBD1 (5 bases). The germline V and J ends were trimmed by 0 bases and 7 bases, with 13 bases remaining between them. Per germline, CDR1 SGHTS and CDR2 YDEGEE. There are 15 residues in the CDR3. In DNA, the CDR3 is TGTGCCAGCAGCTTGGAGGGGCGTGAAGGTGAAAAACTGTTTTTT. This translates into CASSLEGREGEKLFF.

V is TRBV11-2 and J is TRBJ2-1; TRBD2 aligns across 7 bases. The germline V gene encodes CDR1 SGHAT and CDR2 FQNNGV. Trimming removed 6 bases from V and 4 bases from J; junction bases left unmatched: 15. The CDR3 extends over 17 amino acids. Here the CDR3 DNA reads TGTGCCAGCAGGTCGGCGGGAGAGTTGGCCCTTTACAATGAGCAGTTCTTC. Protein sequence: CASRSAGELALYNEQFF.

The CDR3 loop is CATSRDAGRGEKLFF. The CDR3 region has the DNA TGTGCCACCAGCAGAGATGCGGGGCGGGGTGAAAAACTGTTTTTT. The chain links TRBV15 to TRBJ1-4; the D gene is possibly TRBD1 (5 bases). With 0 bases removed from V and 7 bases from J, the gap between germline ends came to 12 bases. Germline lookup yields CDR1 LNHNV and CDR2 YYDKDF (reference sequence). The CDR3 spans 15 residues.